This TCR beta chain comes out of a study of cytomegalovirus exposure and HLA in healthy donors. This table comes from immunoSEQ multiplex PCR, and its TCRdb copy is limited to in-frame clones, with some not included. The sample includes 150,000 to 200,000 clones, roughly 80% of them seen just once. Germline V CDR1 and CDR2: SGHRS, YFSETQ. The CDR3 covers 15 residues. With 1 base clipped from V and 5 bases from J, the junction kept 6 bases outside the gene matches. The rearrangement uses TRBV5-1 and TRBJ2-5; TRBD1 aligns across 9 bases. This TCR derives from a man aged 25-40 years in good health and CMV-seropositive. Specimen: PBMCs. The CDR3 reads CASSLMDRGGETQYF. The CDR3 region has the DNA TGCGCCAGCAGCTTGATGGACAGGGGAGGCGAGACCCAGTACTTC.